The rows below give T cell receptor beta chains drawn from one sample of a study of blood T cell repertoires in COVID-19. Profiling relied on immunoSEQ multiplex PCR, and the TCRdb table lists in-frame clones only, not all of them. The sample includes 90,000 to 95,000 clones, 85% to 90% of them seen just once. Sequencing used peripheral blood. Receptors originate from a woman over 75 with active COVID-19. Each CDR3 is given with its conserved first and last residue. A D gene is named only where the DNA matches it firmly. Not every row has a clone size; where given, it reads once, few, many or a size class.

CDR3	DNA	V	D	size	J
CASSRTSGSSTDTQYF	TGTGCCAGCAGCAGGACTAGCGGGAGTAGCACAGATACGCAGTATTTT	TRBV6-2/TRBV6-3	TRBD2	-	TRBJ2-3
CASSLLAGAYEQYF	TGCGCCAGCAGCTTACTAGCGGGAGCCTACGAGCAGTACTTC	TRBV5-1	TRBD2	-	TRBJ2-7
CASSLWTGAQETQYF	TGTGCCAGCTCACTATGGACAGGGGCCCAAGAGACCCAGTACTTC	TRBV18	TRBD1	-	TRBJ2-5
CASSQGVRGEAFF	TGTGCCAGCAGCCAAGGAGTAAGAGGGGAAGCTTTCTTT	TRBV3-1/TRBV3-2	-	once	TRBJ1-1
CASSFPTGRSTDTQYF	TGTGCCAGCAGCTTCCCGACAGGCCGAAGCACAGATACGCAGTATTTT	TRBV5-8	-	-	TRBJ2-3
CASSPRQDSNQPQHF	TGTGCCAGCTCACCTCGACAGGATAGCAATCAGCCCCAGCATTTT	TRBV18	-	-	TRBJ1-5
CASSLRSPYGVQYF	TGTGCCAGCAGCTTACGGTCACCCTACGGGGTGCAGTATTTT	TRBV7-2	-	-	TRBJ2-3
CASSLDQGSSSPLHF	TGTGCCAGCAGCTTGGATCAGGGCAGTAGCTCACCCCTCCACTTT	TRBV5-4	-	-	TRBJ1-6
CASRYEGASKRGYTF	TGTGCCAGCAGGTACGAAGGCGCCTCCAAGAGGGGCTACACCTTC	TRBV6-5	-	-	TRBJ1-2
CATSRDELGAPYEQYF	TGTGCCACCAGCAGAGATGAATTGGGGGCTCCCTACGAGCAGTACTTC	TRBV15	-	-	TRBJ2-7
CATSVGTASPYNEQFF	TGTGCCACCAGCGTTGGGACAGCCAGTCCCTACAATGAGCAGTTCTTC	TRBV15	TRBD1	-	TRBJ2-1
CASSLGARIPYGYTF	TGTGCCAGCAGCTTAGGGGCCAGGATCCCCTATGGCTACACCTTC	TRBV7-2	-	once	TRBJ1-2
CASSQGTGGANTGELFF	TGCGCCAGCAGCCAGGGGACAGGGGGCGCGAACACCGGGGAGCTGTTTTTT	TRBV4-3	TRBD1	-	TRBJ2-2
CASSLYGEETQYF	TGTGCCAGCAGCTTATACGGGGAAGAGACCCAGTACTTC	TRBV7-2	-	-	TRBJ2-5
CASSDSGTGWSGYTF	TGTGCCAGCAGTGATTCCGGGACAGGGTGGTCTGGCTACACCTTC	TRBV2	TRBD1	once	TRBJ1-2
CASSDRVAGELFF	TGTGCCAGCAGTGACAGGGTGGCCGGGGAGCTGTTTTTT	TRBV2	-	-	TRBJ2-2
CSVVPGGSYEQYF	TGCAGCGTTGTGCCAGGCGGGTCCTACGAGCAGTACTTC	TRBV29-1	-	-	TRBJ2-7
CASSYDSHGDNEQFF	TGTGCCAGCAGTTACGACTCGCACGGGGACAATGAGCAGTTCTTC	TRBV6-5	-	few	TRBJ2-1
CASSPSGNTIYF	TGTGCCAGCAGCCCCTCCGGAAACACCATATATTTT	TRBV7-9	-	-	TRBJ1-3
CASSFARLAGEVTQYF	TGTGCCAGCAGCTTTGCGCGGCTAGCGGGAGAAGTGACGCAGTATTTT	TRBV12-1	-	-	TRBJ2-3
CAIRPGLAEYEQYF	TGTGCCATCAGGCCGGGACTAGCGGAGTACGAGCAGTACTTC	TRBV10-3	TRBD2	-	TRBJ2-7
CASSLTGGYSNQPQHF	TGTGCCAGCAGCTTAACGGGGGGGTATAGCAATCAGCCCCAGCATTTT	TRBV7-2	-	-	TRBJ1-5
CASSPATRRNEQYF	TGTGCCAGCTCACCAGCGACTAGGCGCAACGAGCAGTACTTC	TRBV18	-	-	TRBJ2-7
CASFPLGLAGGEQYF	TGTGCCAGCTTCCCCCTCGGACTAGCGGGAGGGGAGCAGTACTTC	TRBV7-9	TRBD2	-	TRBJ2-7
CASSALAGGSTDTQYF	TGTGCCAGCAGCGCTCTAGCGGGAGGGAGCACAGATACGCAGTATTTT	TRBV9	TRBD2	-	TRBJ2-3
CASSASAGSNSGVKKGVYNEQFF	TGTGCCAGCAGTGCCTCGGCGGGGTCCAATAGCGGGGTTAAAAAGGGGGTCTACAATGAGCAGTTCTTC	TRBV6-4	TRBD2	-	TRBJ2-1
CATSDLSGLPQHF	TGTGCCACCAGTGATTTGTCGGGTTTGCCCCAGCATTTT	TRBV24-1	-	-	TRBJ1-5
CASSPVAGMNTEAFF	TGTGCCAGCTCACCAGTTGCAGGAATGAACACTGAAGCTTTCTTT	TRBV18	-	-	TRBJ1-1
CAWSVQTGNGYTF	TGTGCCTGGAGTGTACAGACAGGGAATGGCTACACCTTC	TRBV30	TRBD1	-	TRBJ1-2
CASSPHRDSQEQFF	TGTGCCAGCAGCCCCCACCGGGACAGCCAAGAGCAGTTCTTC	TRBV7-2	TRBD1	-	TRBJ2-1
CASSLGLALAKNIQYF	TGTGCCAGTAGTTTGGGACTGGCCCTAGCCAAAAACATTCAGTACTTC	TRBV19	-	-	TRBJ2-4
CATSDYPTGDGYTF	TGTGCCACCAGTGATTATCCGACAGGGGATGGCTACACCTTC	TRBV24-1	TRBD1	-	TRBJ1-2
CASSPGTVGEKLFF	TGTGCCAGCAGCCCCGGGACAGTGGGTGAAAAACTGTTTTTT	TRBV13	TRBD1	few	TRBJ1-4
CASSSDRAVYGYTF	TGTGCCAGCAGCTCGGACAGGGCCGTCTATGGCTACACCTTC	TRBV6-5	TRBD1	-	TRBJ1-2
CASSAWGGQGNTIYF	TGTGCCAGCAGCGCCTGGGGGGGACAAGGAAACACCATATATTTT	TRBV28	-	-	TRBJ1-3
CASSLIGRGRDRDTQYF	TGTGCCAGCAGTTTAATAGGGCGGGGCAGGGACCGAGATACGCAGTATTTT	TRBV28	-	-	TRBJ2-3
CAIGPGDEKLFF	TGTGCCATCGGGCCCGGGGATGAAAAACTGTTTTTT	TRBV10-3	-	-	TRBJ1-4
CASSLKGMGQPQHF	TGTGCCAGCAGCTTAAAGGGGATGGGTCAGCCCCAGCATTTT	TRBV5-6	-	-	TRBJ1-5
CSVEDPGSYEQYF	TGCAGCGTTGAAGATCCGGGATCCTACGAGCAGTACTTC	TRBV29-1	-	-	TRBJ2-7